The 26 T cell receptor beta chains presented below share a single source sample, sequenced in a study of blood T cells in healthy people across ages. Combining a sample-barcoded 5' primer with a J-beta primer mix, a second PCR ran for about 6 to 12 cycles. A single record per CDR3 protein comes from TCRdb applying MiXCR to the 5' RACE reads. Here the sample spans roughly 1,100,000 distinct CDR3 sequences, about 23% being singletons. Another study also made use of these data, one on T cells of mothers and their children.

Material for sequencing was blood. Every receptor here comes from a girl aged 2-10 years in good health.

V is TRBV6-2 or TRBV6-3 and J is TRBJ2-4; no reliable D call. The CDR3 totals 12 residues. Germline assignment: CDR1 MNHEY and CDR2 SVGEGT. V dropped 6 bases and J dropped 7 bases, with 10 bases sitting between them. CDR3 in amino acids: CASSASPNIQYF. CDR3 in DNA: TGTGCCAGCAGCGCCAGTCCGAACATTCAGTACTTC.

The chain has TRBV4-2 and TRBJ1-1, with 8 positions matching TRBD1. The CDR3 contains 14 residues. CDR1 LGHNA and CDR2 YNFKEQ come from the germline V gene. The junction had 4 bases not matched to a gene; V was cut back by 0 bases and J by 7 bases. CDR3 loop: CASSQEGQADEAFF. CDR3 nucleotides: TGTGCCAGCAGCCAAGAGGGACAGGCGGATGAAGCTTTCTTT.

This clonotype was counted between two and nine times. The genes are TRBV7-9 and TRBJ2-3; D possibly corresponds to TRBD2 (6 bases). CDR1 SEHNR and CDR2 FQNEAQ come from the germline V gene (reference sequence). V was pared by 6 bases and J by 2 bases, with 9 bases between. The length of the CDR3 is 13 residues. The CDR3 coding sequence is TGTGCCAGCAGGGACTATCCCACAGATACGCAGTATTTT. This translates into CASRDYPTDTQYF.

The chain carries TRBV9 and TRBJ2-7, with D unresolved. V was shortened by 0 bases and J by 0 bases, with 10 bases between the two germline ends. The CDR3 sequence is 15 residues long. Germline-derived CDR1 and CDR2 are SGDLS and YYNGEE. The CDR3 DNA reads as TGTGCCAGCAGCGTAGATGGCGGAGACTCCTACGAGCAGTACTTC. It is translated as CASSVDGGDSYEQYF.

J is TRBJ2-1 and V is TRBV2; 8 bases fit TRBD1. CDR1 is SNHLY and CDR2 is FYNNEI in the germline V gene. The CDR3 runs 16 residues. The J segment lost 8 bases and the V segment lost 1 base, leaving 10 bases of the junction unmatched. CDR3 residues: CASSEGTGKWDDEQFF. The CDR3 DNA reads TGTGCCAGCAGTGAAGGGACAGGGAAATGGGATGATGAGCAGTTCTTC.

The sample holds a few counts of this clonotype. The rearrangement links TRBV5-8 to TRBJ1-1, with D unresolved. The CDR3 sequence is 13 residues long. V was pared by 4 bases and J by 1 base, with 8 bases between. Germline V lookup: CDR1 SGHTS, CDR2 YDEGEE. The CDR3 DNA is TGTGCCAGCAGCCCCACAAGGAACACTGAAGCTTTCTTT. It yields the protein CASSPTRNTEAFF.

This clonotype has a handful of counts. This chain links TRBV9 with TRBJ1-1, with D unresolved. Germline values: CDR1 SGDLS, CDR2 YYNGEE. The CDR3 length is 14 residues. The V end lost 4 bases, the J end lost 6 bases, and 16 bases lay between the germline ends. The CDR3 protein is CASSPSIKDAEAFF. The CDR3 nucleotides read TGTGCCAGCAGCCCTTCAATTAAGGACGCTGAAGCTTTCTTT.

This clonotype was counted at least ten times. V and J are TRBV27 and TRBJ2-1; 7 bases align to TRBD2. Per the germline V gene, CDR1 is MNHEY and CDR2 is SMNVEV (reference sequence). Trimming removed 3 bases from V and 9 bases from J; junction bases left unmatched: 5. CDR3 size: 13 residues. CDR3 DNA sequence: TGTGCCAGCAGTTTTTTGGGGGGGGGTGAGCAGTTCTTC. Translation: CASSFLGGGEQFF.

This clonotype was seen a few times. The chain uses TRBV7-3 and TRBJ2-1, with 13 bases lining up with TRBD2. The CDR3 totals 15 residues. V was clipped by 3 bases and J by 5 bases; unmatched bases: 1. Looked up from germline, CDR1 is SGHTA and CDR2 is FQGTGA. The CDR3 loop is CASSFGTSGDNEQFF. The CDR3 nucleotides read TGTGCCAGCAGCTTTGGGACTAGCGGGGACAATGAGCAGTTCTTC.

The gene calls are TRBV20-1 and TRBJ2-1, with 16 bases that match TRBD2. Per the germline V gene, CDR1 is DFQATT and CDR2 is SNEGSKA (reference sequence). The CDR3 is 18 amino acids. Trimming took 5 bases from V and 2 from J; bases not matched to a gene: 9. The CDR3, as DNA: TGCAGTGCTGATCAGGGACTAGCGGGAGGGCCCCCCTACAATGAGCAGTTCTTC. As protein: CSADQGLAGGPPYNEQFF.

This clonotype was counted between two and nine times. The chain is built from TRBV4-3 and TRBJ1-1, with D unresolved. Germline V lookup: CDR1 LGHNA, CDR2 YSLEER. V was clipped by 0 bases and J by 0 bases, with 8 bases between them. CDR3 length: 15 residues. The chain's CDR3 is CASSQERDMNTEAFF. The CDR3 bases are TGCGCCAGCAGCCAAGAGAGGGATATGAACACTGAAGCTTTCTTT.

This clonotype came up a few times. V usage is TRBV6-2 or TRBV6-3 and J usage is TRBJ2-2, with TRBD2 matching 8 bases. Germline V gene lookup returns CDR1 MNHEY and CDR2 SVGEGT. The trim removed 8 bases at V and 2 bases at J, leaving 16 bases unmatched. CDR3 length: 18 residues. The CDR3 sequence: CASDWGHVAGTNTGELFF. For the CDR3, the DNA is TGTGCCAGCGACTGGGGCCATGTAGCGGGGACTAACACCGGGGAGCTGTTTTTT.

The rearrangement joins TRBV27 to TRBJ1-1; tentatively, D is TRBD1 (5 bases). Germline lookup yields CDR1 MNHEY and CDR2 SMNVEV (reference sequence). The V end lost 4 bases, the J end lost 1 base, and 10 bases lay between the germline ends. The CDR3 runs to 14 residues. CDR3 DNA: TGTGCCAGCAGTTCCCCCACAGGGAACACTGAAGCTTTCTTT. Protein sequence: CASSSPTGNTEAFF.

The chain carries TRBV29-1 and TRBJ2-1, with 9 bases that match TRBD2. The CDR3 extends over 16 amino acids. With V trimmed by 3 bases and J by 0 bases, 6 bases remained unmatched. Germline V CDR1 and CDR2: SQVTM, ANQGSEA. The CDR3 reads CSVESGRTVSYNEQFF. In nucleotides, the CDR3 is TGCAGCGTTGAGAGCGGGAGGACCGTCTCCTACAATGAGCAGTTCTTC.

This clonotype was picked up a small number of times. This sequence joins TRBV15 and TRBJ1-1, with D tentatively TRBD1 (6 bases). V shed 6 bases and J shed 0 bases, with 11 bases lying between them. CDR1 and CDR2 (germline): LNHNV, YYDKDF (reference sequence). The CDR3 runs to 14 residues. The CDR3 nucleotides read TGTGCCACCAGGGGACAAGGGATGAACACTGAAGCTTTCTTT. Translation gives CATRGQGMNTEAFF.

CDR3 nucleotide sequence: TGTGCCAGCAGTTTTATTCGGTTCACAGATACGCAGTATTTT. This encodes CASSFIRFTDTQYF. This chain links TRBV28 with TRBJ2-3; D unresolved. The CDR3 has 14 amino acids. Germline V gives CDR1 MDHEN, CDR2 SYDVKM. Trimming stripped 3 bases from V and 2 bases from J, with 9 bases between.

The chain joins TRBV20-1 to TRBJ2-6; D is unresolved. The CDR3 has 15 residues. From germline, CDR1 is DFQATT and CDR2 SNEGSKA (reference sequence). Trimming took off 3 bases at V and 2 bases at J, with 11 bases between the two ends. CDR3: CSARADPTGANVLTF. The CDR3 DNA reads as TGCAGTGCTAGGGCAGATCCCACTGGGGCCAACGTCCTGACTTTC.

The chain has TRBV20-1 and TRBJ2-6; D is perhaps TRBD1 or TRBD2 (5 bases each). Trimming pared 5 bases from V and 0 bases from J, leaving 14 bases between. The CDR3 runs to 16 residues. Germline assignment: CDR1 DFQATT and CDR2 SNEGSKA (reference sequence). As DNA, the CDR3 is TGCAGTGCTGGGACGGGATGGGTCTCTGGGGCCAACGTCCTGACTTTC. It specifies CSAGTGWVSGANVLTF.

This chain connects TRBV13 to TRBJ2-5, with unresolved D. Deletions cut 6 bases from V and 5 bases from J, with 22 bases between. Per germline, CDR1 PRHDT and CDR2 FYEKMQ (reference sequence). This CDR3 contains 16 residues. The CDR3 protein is CASSPTGFSRMETQYF. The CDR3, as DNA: TGTGCCAGCAGTCCTACCGGGTTTAGCCGAATGGAGACCCAGTACTTC.

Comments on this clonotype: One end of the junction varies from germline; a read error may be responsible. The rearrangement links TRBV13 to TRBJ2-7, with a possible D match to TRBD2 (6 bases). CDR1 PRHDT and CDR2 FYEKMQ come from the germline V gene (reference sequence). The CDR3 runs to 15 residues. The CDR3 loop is CAGSHRSGGNDEQYF. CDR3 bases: TGTGCCGGCAGTCACCGGTCCGGGGGTAACGACGAGCAGTACTTC.

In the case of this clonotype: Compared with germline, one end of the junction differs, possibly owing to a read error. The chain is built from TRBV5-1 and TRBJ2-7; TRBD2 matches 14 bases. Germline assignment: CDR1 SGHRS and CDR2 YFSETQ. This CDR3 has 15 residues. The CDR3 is CASSTGTSGSLDEEF. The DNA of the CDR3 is TGCGCCAGCAGCACCGGGACTAGCGGGAGCTTGGACGAAGAGTTC.

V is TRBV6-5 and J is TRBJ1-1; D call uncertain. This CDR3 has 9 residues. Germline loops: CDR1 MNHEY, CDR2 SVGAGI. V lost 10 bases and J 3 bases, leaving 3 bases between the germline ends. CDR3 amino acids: CATDTEAFF. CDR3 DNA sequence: TGTGCCACCGACACTGAAGCTTTCTTT.

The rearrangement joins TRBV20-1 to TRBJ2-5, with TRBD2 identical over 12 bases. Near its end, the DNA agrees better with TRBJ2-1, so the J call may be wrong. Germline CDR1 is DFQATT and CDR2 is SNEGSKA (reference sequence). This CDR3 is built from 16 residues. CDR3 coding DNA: TGCAGTGCTAGGGCGGACACCGGACTAGCGGGAAATGAGCAGTTCTTC. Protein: CSARADTGLAGNEQFF.

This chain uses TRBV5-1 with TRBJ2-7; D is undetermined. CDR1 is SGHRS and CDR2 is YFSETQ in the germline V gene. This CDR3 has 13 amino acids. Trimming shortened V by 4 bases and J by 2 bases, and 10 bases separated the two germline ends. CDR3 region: CASSSDLAYEQYF. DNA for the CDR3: TGCGCCAGCAGCAGTGACTTAGCCTACGAGCAGTACTTC.

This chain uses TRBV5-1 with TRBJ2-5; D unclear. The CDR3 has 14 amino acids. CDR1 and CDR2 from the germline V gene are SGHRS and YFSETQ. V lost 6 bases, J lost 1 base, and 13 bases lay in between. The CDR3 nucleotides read TGCGCCAGCACCGTTATGGGGTCCCAAGAGACCCAGTACTTC. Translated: CASTVMGSQETQYF. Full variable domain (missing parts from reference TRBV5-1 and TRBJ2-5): KAGVTQTPRYLIKTRGQQVTLSCSPISGHRSVSWYQQTPGQGLQFLFEYFSETQRNKGNFPGRFSGRQFSNSRSEMNVSTLELGDSALYLCASTVMGSQETQYFGPGTRLLVL.

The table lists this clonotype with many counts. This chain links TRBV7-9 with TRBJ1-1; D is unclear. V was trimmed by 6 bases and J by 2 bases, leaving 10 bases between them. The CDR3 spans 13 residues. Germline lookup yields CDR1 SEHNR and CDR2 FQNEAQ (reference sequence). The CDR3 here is CASSFGLNTEAFF. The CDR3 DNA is TGTGCCAGCAGTTTCGGCCTCAACACTGAAGCTTTCTTT. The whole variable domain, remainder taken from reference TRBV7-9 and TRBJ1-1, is DTGVSQNPRHKITKRGQNVTFRCDPISEHNRLYWYRQTLGQGPEFLTYFQNEAQLEKSRLLSDRFSAERPKGSFSTLEIQRTEQGDSAMYLCASSFGLNTEAFFGQGTRLTVV.